This T cell receptor beta chain was observed in a study of blood T cell repertoires in COVID-19. Study-level background: Italy, Spain and the United States were the sources of the convalescent and acute COVID-19 samples. Sources were T cells, B-cell-depleted T cells, or PBMCs; the material itself was cDNA or gDNA.

V lost 10 bases, J lost 1 base, and 8 bases stayed unmatched. This CDR3 has 14 residues. Germline CDR1 is MNHEY and CDR2 is SMNVEV (reference sequence). This clone appeared a single time. Per the original data handling: Amplification of reference gene primers was used by the study to estimate nucleated cell counts. Clones were read by immunoSEQ multiplex PCR, and TCRdb kept only the in-frame ones, dropping some. V, J and clone size are taken as reported in that table, and D and trimming were inferred from the DNA itself. Found here are some 150,000 clones, 85% of them singletons; the top ten hold under 3%.

This receptor was identified in a woman aged 40 to 50 with active or convalescent COVID-19. The sequenced sample was peripheral blood. V and J are TRBV27 and TRBJ2-3; 7 bases map to TRBD1. The CDR3 reads CATQGVSGTDTQYF. Here the CDR3 DNA reads TGTGCCACCCAGGGGGTCTCTGGCACAGATACGCAGTATTTT.